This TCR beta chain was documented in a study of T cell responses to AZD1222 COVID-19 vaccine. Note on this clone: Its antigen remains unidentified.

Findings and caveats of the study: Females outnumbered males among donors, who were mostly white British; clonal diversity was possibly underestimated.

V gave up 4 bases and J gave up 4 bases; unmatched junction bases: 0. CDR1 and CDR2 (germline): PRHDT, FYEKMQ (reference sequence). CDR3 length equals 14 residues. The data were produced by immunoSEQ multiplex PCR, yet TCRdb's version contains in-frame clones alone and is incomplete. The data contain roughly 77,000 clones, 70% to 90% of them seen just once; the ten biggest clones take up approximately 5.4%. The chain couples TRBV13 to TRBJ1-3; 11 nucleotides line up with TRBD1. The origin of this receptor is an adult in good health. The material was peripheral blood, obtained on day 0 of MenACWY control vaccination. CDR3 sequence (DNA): TGTGCCAGCAGCTGGACAGGGGGCGGAAACACCATATATTTT. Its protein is CASSWTGGGNTIYF.